These T cell receptor beta chains were read from a single sample in a study of blood T cell repertoires in COVID-19. Using immunoSEQ multiplex PCR, the repertoire was profiled, and TCRdb retains in-frame clones only, with some absent. The sample contains about 180,000 clones, approximately 85% of which appear only once. The sample taken for sequencing was peripheral blood. These receptors were collected from a human donor with active or convalescent COVID-19. The donor label of this sample is uncertain. The CDR3 runs from the conserved cysteine through the conserved F or W. The D gene is left open where the match is weak. A clone size is listed for some rows: how often the clone was seen (once, few, many), or a class if it is expanded.

J gene | V gene | clone size | D gene | CDR3 DNA | CDR3 protein
TRBJ2-1 | TRBV28 | NA | TRBD1 | TGTGCCAGCAGTGACCCGGGACAGGGGGGCGGCGAGCAGTTCTTC | CASSDPGQGGGEQFF
TRBJ2-5 | TRBV5-1 | NA | TRBD2 | TGCGCCAGCAGCCAGAACCTAGCGGGTGCAGAGACCCAGTACTTC | CASSQNLAGAETQYF
TRBJ2-7 | TRBV5-4 | NA | NA | TGTGCCAGCAGCTTGCGATCGCGGGGTAGCTCCTACGAGCAGTACTTC | CASSLRSRGSSYEQYF
TRBJ2-1 | TRBV6-5 | NA | TRBD1 | TGTGCCAGCAGTTACTCGAATTGGGACAGGGGCCATGAGCAGTTCTTC | CASSYSNWDRGHEQFF
TRBJ2-1 | TRBV30 | NA | TRBD1 | TGTGCCTGGAGTGGTAAGGCAGGGGGTCTGTCCTACAATGAGCAGTTCTTC | CAWSGKAGGLSYNEQFF
TRBJ2-3 | TRBV4-3 | NA | NA | TGCGCCAGCTCCCACCAGTGGGGGGGCGGGGCAGATACGCAGTATTTT | CASSHQWGGGADTQYF
TRBJ1-1 | TRBV18 | NA | NA | TGTGCCAGCTCACTAACCGGGTCAGAAGCTTTCTTT | CASSLTGSEAFF
TRBJ2-6 | TRBV9 | NA | NA | TGTGCCAGCAGCGTAGGGAGGTTCACTGGGGCCAACGTCCTGACTTTC | CASSVGRFTGANVLTF
TRBJ2-2 | TRBV9 | NA | TRBD1 | TGTGCCAGCAGCGGCCGACAGGGGTTTGTCGGCGGGGAGCTGTTTTTT | CASSGRQGFVGGELFF
TRBJ1-3 | TRBV5-4 | many | NA | TGTGCCAGCAGCTTGGTGCCCCGACAGCCTGGAAACACCATATATTTT | CASSLVPRQPGNTIYF
TRBJ2-2 | TRBV19 | NA | NA | TGTGCCAGTATAGGCCCCAGGGCTAGAGACACCGGGGAGCTGTTTTTT | CASIGPRARDTGELFF
TRBJ2-1 | TRBV3-1/TRBV3-2 | NA | NA | TGTGCCAGCAGCCAAAAAAAATGGGGGCGTGGTCCCACAGATGAGCAGTTCTTC | CASSQKKWGRGPTDEQFF
TRBJ1-2 | TRBV13 | NA | TRBD1 | TGTGCCAGCAGCTCCCGGGACAGGGGTCCCTTTGAGGGCTACACCTTC | CASSSRDRGPFEGYTF
TRBJ2-7 | TRBV6-5 | once | TRBD1 | TGTGCCAGCAGTTATGGGACAGGGACCTACGAGCAGTACTTC | CASSYGTGTYEQYF
TRBJ2-3 | TRBV6-5 | once | NA | TGTGCCAGCAGGAGAGCTAGAACTAGCACAGATACGCAGTATTTT | CASRRARTSTDTQYF
TRBJ1-2 | TRBV14 | few | TRBD1 | TGTGCCAGCAGCCCCGACCAGGGGGCGGGTCTTGGCTACACCTTC | CASSPDQGAGLGYTF
TRBJ2-2 | TRBV5-4 | NA | NA | TGTGCCAGCAGCTTATGGAGGGACTCCTACACCGGGGAGCTGTTTTTT | CASSLWRDSYTGELFF
TRBJ1-1 | TRBV23-1 | NA | NA | TGCGCCAGCAGTCAATCTGACAATTTGGATCGGGCCGGACTCCAGTATTTGAACACTGAAGCTTTCTTT | CASSQSDNLDRAGLQYLNTEAFF
TRBJ1-5 | TRBV10-2 | NA | TRBD1 | TGCGCCAGCAGTGAGTCTACAGGGGTAGGTCAGCCCCAGCATTTT | CASSESTGVGQPQHF
TRBJ2-3 | TRBV5-1 | NA | NA | TGCGCCAGCCAATCCCAGGGGGATCCGGGGGCTTTCACAGATACGCAGTATTTT | CASQSQGDPGAFTDTQYF
TRBJ2-1 | TRBV27 | NA | NA | TGTGCCAGCAGCCGCCGGGGCAATGAGCAGTTCTTC | CASSRRGNEQFF
TRBJ1-3 | TRBV25-1 | once | NA | TGTGCCAGCAGTCCATACCGAGGAGCAGGGCCCTCTGGAAACACCATATATTTT | CASSPYRGAGPSGNTIYF
TRBJ2-5 | TRBV18 | NA | TRBD2 | TGTGCCAGCTCACCTGGACTAGCGGGAGGGAGAGAGACCCAGTACTTC | CASSPGLAGGRETQYF
TRBJ1-5 | TRBV27 | NA | NA | TGTGCCAGCAGTTTACGGGAATTTAGCAATCAGCCCCAGCATTTT | CASSLREFSNQPQHF
TRBJ2-1 | TRBV24-1 | NA | NA | TGTGCCACCAGTGATCCCTCCGGGAAGCGGACCTACAATGAGCAGTTCTTC | CATSDPSGKRTYNEQFF
TRBJ2-3 | TRBV2 | NA | NA | TGTGCCAGCACCGAGAGTCGCTCTAGCACAGATACGCAGTATTTT | CASTESRSSTDTQYF
TRBJ2-7 | TRBV19 | NA | NA | TGTGCCAGTAGTATCTTTAGCAAGGACTACGAGCAGTACTTC | CASSIFSKDYEQYF
TRBJ2-5 | TRBV5-1 | NA | NA | TGCGCCAGCAGCTTGGCTCCGTACTTCCAAGAGACCCAGTACTTC | CASSLAPYFQETQYF
TRBJ1-3 | TRBV6-1 | few | NA | TGTGCCAGCAGTGAATTCGTGGACAGAAACACCATATATTTT | CASSEFVDRNTIYF
TRBJ2-1 | TRBV5-1 | NA | TRBD2 | TGCGCCAGCAGCTTGTGGAGCGGGAGTTTGGATGAGCAGTTCTTC | CASSLWSGSLDEQFF
TRBJ2-1 | TRBV5-1 | few | TRBD2 | TGCGCCAGCACCACTACTAGCGGGACACACAATGAGCAGTTCTTC | CASTTTSGTHNEQFF
TRBJ1-5 | TRBV19 | NA | NA | TGTGCCAGTAGTAATCAAAATAGCAATCAGCCCCAGCATTTT | CASSNQNSNQPQHF
TRBJ2-1 | TRBV2 | NA | TRBD2 | TGTGCCAGCAGGCCCGGGACTAGCTACAATGAGCAGTTCTTC | CASRPGTSYNEQFF
TRBJ2-5 | TRBV11-2 | NA | NA | TGTGCCAGCAGCAGCTTGGGAGACCCCCTTGAGACCCAGTACTTC | CASSSLGDPLETQYF
TRBJ2-7 | TRBV7-3 | NA | TRBD1 | TGTGCCAGCAGCTTAACAACAGACAGGGTCGTACTGTGGGAGCAGTACTTC | CASSLTTDRVVLWEQYF
TRBJ2-1 | TRBV6-2/TRBV6-3 | NA | TRBD2 | TGTGCCAGCAGTTACTCGCCGCTAGCGGGGGGGTACAATGAGCAGTTCTTC | CASSYSPLAGGYNEQFF
TRBJ1-2 | TRBV24-1 | few | TRBD1 | TGTGCCACCAGTGAGACTGGACAGGGTAGAGGCTACACCTTC | CATSETGQGRGYTF
TRBJ1-3 | TRBV6-5 | NA | NA | TGTGCCAGCAGTTACTCGACTCTGGGAAACACCATATATTTT | CASSYSTLGNTIYF
TRBJ2-4 | TRBV2 | once | TRBD2 | TGTGCCAGCAGTGAACGGGAGGCGGCCAAAAACATTCAGTACTTC | CASSEREAAKNIQYF
TRBJ2-1 | TRBV10-1 | NA | TRBD2 | TGCGCCAGCAGTATGGGACTAGCGGGAGGAGGCTACAATGAGCAGTTCTTC | CASSMGLAGGGYNEQFF
TRBJ2-7 | TRBV4-2 | NA | TRBD2 | TGTGCCAGCAAGGGACTAGCGGGGCCCGAGCAGTACTTC | CASKGLAGPEQYF
TRBJ2-1 | TRBV2 | NA | TRBD2 | TGTGCCAGCACCCGGGAGGGGGTCTCCTACAATGAGCAGTTCTTC | CASTREGVSYNEQFF
TRBJ1-6 | TRBV19 | NA | NA | TGTGCCTCCCTCCGAAGGGGCACAGGGCATAATTCACCCCTCCACTTT | CASLRRGTGHNSPLHF
TRBJ2-4 | TRBV6-2/TRBV6-3 | NA | NA | TGTGCCAGCAGTTACTCATCGAGGGCCCGTTGTCACTTC | CASSYSSRARCHF
TRBJ2-3 | TRBV18 | NA | TRBD2 | TGTGCCAGCTCACCACTGGCTAGCGGGAGGGCCCCAGATACGCAGTATTTT | CASSPLASGRAPDTQYF
TRBJ2-3 | TRBV5-1 | NA | NA | TGCGCCAGCAGCCCAAGGGAGGCAGATACGCAGTATTTT | CASSPREADTQYF
TRBJ1-2 | TRBV5-6 | NA | TRBD1 | TGTGCCAGCGCAATGCAGGGGGAGCCCTATGGCTACACCTTC | CASAMQGEPYGYTF
TRBJ2-3 | TRBV6-5 | NA | NA | TGTGCCAGCAGTTACTCGGGGGGGCGCGGTTTCAATACGCAGTATTTT | CASSYSGGRGFNTQYF
TRBJ2-1 | TRBV7-9 | NA | NA | TGTGCCAGCAGCTTACTACTAGGAGGTGAGCAGTTCTTC | CASSLLLGGEQFF
TRBJ1-4 | TRBV5-1 | NA | TRBD1 | TGCGCCAGCAGCTTGTCTGGGACAGGGGTCAGAACTAATGAAAAACTGTTTTTT | CASSLSGTGVRTNEKLFF
TRBJ1-5 | TRBV28 | NA | TRBD1 | TGTGCCAGCAGTCCGCAGACAGGGCGTCAGCCCCAGCATTTT | CASSPQTGRQPQHF
TRBJ1-1 | TRBV12-3/TRBV12-4 | NA | NA | TGTGCCAGCAGTTTAGTCCCCAGCACTGAAGCTTTCTTT | CASSLVPSTEAFF